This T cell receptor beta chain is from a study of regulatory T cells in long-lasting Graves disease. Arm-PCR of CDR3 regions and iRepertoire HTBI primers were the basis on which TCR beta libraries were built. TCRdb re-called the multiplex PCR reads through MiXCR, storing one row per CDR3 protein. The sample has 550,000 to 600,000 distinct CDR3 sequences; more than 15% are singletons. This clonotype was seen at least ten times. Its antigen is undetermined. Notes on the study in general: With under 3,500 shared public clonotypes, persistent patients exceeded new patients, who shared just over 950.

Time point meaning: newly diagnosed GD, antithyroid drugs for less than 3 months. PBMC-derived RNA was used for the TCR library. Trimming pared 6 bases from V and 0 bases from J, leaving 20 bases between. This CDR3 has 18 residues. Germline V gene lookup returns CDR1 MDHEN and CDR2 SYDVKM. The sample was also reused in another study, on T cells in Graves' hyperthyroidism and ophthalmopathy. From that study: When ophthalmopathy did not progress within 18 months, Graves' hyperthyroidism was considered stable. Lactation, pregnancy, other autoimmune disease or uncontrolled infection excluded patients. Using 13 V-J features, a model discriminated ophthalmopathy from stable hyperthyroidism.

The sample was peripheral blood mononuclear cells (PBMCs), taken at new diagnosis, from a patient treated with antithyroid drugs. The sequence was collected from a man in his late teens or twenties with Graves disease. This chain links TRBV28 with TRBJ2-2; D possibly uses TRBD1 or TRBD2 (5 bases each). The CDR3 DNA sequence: TGTGCCAGCAGGACTATCGCCGTCGGGACCCCGAACACCGGGGAGCTGTTTTTT. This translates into CASRTIAVGTPNTGELFF.